This T cell receptor beta chain was recovered during a study of CDR3 diversity in severe acne. MiXCR, run by TCRdb on the PCR reads, gives a single entry per CDR3 protein. The sample has under 95,000 distinct CDR3 sequences, about 50% seen once. V was clipped by 2 bases and J by 8 bases, with 3 bases between them. Germline CDR1 and CDR2: SGDLS and YYNGEE. The CDR3 consists of 10 residues. The receptor's source is a male donor in good health, serving as a control. The sample comprised blood. The chain combines TRBV9 with TRBJ2-3; D is uncertain. This chain's CDR3 is CASSVATQYF. CDR3 nucleotide sequence: TGTGCCAGCAGCGTGGCTACGCAGTATTTT.